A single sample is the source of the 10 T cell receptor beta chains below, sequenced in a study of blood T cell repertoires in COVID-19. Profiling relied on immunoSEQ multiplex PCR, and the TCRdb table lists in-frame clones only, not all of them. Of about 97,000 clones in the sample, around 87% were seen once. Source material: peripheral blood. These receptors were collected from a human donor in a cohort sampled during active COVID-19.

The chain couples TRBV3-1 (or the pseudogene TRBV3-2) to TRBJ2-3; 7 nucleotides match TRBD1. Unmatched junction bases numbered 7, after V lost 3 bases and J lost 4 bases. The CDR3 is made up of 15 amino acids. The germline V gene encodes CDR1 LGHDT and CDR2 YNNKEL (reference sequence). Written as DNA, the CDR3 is TGTGCCAGCAGCCACAGGGGGAATCTGGCAGATACGCAGTATTTT. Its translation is CASSHRGNLADTQYF.

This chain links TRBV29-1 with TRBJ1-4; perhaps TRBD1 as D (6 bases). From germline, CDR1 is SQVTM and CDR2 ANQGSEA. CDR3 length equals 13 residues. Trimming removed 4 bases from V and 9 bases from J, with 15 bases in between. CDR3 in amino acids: CSVGRTGHQKLFF. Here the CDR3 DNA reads TGCAGCGTTGGTAGGACGGGACATCAAAAACTGTTTTTT.

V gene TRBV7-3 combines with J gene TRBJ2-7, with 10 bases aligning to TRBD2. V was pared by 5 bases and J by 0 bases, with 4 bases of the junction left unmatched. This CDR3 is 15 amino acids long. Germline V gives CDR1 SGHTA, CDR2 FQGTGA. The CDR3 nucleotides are TGTGCCAGCAGCCGAGGACTAGCGGACTCCTACGAGCAGTACTTC. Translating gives CASSRGLADSYEQYF. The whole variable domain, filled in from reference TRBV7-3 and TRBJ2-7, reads GAGVSQTPSNKVTEKGKYVELRCDPISGHTALYWYRQSLGQGPEFLIYFQGTGAADDSGLPNDRFFAVRPEGSVSTLKIQRTERGDSAVYLCASSRGLADSYEQYFGPGTRLTVT.

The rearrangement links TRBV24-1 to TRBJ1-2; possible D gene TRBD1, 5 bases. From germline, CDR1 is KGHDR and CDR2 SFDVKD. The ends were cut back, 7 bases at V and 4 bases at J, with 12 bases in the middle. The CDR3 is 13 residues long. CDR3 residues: CATSATAFYGYTF. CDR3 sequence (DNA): TGTGCCACCAGCGCGACAGCTTTCTATGGCTACACCTTC.

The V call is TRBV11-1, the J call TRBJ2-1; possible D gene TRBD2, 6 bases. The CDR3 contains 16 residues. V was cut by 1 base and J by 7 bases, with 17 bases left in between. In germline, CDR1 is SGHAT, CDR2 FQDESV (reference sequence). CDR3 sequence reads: CASSLVRGTSGNEQFF. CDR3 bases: TGTGCCAGCAGCTTAGTGCGCGGGACGAGCGGGAATGAGCAGTTCTTC.

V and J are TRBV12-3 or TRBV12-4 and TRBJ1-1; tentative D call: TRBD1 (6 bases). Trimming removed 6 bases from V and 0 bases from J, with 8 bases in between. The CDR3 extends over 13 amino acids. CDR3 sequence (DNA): TGTGCCAGCAGGACAGGACTGAACACTGAAGCTTTCTTT. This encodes CASRTGLNTEAFF.

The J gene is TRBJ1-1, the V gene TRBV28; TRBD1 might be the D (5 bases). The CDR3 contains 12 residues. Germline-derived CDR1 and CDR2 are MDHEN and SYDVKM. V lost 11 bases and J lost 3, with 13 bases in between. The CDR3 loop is CAHGFRDTEAFF. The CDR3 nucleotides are TGTGCCCACGGGTTCAGGGACACTGAAGCTTTCTTT.

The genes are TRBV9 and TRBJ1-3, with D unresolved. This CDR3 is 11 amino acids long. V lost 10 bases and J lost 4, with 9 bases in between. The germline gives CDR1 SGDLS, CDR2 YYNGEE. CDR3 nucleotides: TGTGCCCGAGGGATGGGAAACACCATATATTTT. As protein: CARGMGNTIYF. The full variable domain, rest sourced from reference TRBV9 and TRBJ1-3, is DSGVTQTPKHLITATGQRVTLRCSPRSGDLSVYWYQQSLDQGLQFLIQYYNGEERAKGNILERFSAQQFPDLHSELNLSSLELGDSALYFCARGMGNTIYFGEGSWLTVV.

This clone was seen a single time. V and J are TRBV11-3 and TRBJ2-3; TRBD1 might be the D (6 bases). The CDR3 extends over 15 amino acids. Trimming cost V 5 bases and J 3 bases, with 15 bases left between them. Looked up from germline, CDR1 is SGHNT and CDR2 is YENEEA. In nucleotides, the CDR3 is TGTGCCAGCAGCGACAGGCCAGGGAAAACAGATACGCAGTATTTT. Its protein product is CASSDRPGKTDTQYF.

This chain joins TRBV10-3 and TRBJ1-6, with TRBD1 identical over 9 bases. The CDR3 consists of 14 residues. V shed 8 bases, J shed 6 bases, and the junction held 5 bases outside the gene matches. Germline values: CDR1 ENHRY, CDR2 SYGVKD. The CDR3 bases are TGTGCCATCCGTACGGACAGGGGTAATTCACCCCTCCACTTT. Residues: CAIRTDRGNSPLHF.